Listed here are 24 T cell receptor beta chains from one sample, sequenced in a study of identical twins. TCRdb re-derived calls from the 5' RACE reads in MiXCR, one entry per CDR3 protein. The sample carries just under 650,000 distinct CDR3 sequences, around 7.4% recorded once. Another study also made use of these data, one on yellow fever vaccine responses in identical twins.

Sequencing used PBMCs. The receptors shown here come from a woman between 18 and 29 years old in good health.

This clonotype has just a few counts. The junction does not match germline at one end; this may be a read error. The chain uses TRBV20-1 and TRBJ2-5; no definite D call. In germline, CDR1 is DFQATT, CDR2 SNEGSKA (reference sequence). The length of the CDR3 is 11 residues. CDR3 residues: CSAIAQGTQYF. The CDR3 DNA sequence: TGCAGTGCTATCGCTCAAGGGACCCAGTACTTC.

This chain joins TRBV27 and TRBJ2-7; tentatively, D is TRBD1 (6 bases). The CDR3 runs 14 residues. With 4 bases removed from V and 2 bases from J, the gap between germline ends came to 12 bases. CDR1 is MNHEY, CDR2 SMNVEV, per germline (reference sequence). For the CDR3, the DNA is TGTGCCAGCAGTTCGACAGGTCTCCCCTACGAGCAGTACGTC. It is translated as CASSSTGLPYEQYV.

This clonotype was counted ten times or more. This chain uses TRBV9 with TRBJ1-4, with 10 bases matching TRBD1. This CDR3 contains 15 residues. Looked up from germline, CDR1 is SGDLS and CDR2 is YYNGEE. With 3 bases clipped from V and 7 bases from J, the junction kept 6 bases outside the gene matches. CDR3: CASSDPGQGFEKLFF. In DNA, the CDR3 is TGTGCCAGCAGCGATCCGGGACAGGGGTTTGAAAAACTGTTTTTT. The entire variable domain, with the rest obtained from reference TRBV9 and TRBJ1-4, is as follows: DSGVTQTPKHLITATGQRVTLRCSPRSGDLSVYWYQQSLDQGLQFLIQYYNGEERAKGNILERFSAQQFPDLHSELNLSSLELGDSALYFCASSDPGQGFEKLFFGSGTQLSVL.

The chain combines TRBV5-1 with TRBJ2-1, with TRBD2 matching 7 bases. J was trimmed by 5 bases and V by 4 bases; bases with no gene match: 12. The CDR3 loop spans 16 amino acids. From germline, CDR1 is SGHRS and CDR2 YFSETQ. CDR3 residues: CASSAPLAEINNEQFF. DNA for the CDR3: TGCGCCAGCAGCGCCCCTCTAGCGGAAATAAACAATGAGCAGTTCTTC.

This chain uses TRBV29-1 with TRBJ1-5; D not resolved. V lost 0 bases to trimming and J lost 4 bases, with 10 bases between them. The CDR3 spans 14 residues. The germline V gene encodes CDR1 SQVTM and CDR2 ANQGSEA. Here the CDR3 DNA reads TGCAGCGTTGAAGACGGGGTAGGGAATCAGCCCCAGCATTTT. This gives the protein CSVEDGVGNQPQHF.

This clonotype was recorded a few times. The CDR3 region is CASSYSKGYNEQFF. For the CDR3, the DNA is TGTGCCAGCAGTTACTCTAAGGGCTACAATGAGCAGTTCTTC. The chain links TRBV6-5 to TRBJ2-1, with D hard to call. The germline CDR1 and CDR2 sequences are MNHEY and SVGAGI. V lost 0 bases and J 3 bases, leaving 6 bases between the germline ends. The CDR3 is 14 amino acids.

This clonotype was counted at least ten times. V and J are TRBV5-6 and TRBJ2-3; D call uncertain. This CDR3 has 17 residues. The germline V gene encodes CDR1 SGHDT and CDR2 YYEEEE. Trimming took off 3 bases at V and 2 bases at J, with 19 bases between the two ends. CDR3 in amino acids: CASSSPMTKGNTDTQYF. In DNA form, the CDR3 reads TGTGCCAGCAGCTCCCCAATGACGAAGGGTAACACAGATACGCAGTATTTT.

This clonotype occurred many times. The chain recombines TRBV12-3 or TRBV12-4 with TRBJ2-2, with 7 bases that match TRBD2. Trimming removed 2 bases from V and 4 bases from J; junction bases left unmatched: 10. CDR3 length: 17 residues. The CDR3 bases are TGTGCCAGCAGTTTAAACCCTGGACTAGACTTCACCGGGGAGCTGTTTTTT. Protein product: CASSLNPGLDFTGELFF.

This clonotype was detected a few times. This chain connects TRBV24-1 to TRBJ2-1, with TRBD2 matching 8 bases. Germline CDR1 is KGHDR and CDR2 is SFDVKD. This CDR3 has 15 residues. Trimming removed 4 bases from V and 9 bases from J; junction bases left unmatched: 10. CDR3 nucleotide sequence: TGTGCCACCAGTGACCCCGGGACTAGTGGTAGTGAGCAGTTCTTC. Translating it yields CATSDPGTSGSEQFF.

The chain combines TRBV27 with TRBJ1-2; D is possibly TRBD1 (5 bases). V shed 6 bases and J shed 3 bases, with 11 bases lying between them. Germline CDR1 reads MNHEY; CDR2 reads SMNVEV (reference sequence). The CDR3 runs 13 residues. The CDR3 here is CASSNRQYYGYTF. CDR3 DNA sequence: TGTGCCAGCAGCAACAGGCAGTACTATGGCTACACCTTC.

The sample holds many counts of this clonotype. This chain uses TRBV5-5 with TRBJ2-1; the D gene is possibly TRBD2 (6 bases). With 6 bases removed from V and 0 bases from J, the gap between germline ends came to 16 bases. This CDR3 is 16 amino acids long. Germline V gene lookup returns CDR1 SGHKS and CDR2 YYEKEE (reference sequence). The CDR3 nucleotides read TGTGCCAGCAACCCCCGGGACTTGAGCTCCTACAATGAGCAGTTCTTC. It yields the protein CASNPRDLSSYNEQFF.

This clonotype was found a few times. For the CDR3, the DNA is TGCGCCAGCAGCCAAGAAGGCGGGGGGCTTTACAATGAGCAGTTCTTC. Its translation is CASSQEGGGLYNEQFF. This chain connects TRBV4-1 to TRBJ2-1; 8 nucleotides match TRBD2. V was clipped by 0 bases and J by 4 bases; unmatched bases: 5. CDR1 is MGHRA, CDR2 YSYEKL, per germline. This CDR3 has 16 residues.

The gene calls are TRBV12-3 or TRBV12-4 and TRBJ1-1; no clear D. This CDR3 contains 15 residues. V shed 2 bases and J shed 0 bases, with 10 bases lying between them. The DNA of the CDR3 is TGTGCCAGCAGTTTATCCGGGCGTCTGAACACTGAAGCTTTCTTT. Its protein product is CASSLSGRLNTEAFF.

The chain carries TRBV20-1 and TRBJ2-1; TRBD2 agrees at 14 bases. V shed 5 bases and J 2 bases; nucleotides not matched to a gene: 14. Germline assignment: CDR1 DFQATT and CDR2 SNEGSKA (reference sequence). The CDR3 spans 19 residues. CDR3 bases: TGCAGTGCTCGTTTTAAAATGGGACTAGCGGGAGTCACCTACAATGAGCAGTTCTTC. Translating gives CSARFKMGLAGVTYNEQFF.

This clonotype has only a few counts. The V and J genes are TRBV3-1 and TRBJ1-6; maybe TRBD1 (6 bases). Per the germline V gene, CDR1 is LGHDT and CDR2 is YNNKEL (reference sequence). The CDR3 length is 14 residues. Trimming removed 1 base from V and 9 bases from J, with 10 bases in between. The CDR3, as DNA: TGTGCCAGCAGCCAAGCACAGGGCGGTTCACCCCTCCACTTT. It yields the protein CASSQAQGGSPLHF.

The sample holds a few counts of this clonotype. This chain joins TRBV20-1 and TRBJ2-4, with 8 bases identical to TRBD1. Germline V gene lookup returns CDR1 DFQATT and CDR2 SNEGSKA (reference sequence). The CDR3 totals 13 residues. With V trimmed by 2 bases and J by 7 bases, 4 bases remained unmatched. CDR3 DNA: TGCAGTGCTAGAAGTCAGGGGGCGAACATTCAGTACTTC. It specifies CSARSQGANIQYF.

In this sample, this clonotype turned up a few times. DNA of the CDR3: TGCGCCAGCAGCCAAGAGAGGGGGGCGACGTGGAATTCACCCCTCCACTTT. It specifies CASSQERGATWNSPLHF. V usage is TRBV4-1 and J usage is TRBJ1-6; D may be TRBD1 (6 bases). The V gene's germline CDR1 is MGHRA and CDR2 YSYEKL. V was clipped by 0 bases and J by 7 bases, with 16 bases between them. The CDR3 consists of 17 residues.

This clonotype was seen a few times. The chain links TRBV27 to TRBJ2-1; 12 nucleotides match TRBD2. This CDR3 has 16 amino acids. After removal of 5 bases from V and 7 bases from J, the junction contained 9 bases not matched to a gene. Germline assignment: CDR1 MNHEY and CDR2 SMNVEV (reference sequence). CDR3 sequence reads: CASSPRLAGVMNEQFF. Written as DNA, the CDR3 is TGTGCCAGCAGTCCCCGACTAGCGGGAGTAATGAATGAGCAGTTCTTC.

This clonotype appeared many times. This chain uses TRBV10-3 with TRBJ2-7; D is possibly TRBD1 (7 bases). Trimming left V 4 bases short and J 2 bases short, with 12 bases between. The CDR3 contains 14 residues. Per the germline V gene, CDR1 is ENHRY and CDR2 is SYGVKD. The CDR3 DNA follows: TGTGCCATCAGTGGGCAGGGGGGTACCTACGAGCAGTACTTC. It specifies CAISGQGGTYEQYF.

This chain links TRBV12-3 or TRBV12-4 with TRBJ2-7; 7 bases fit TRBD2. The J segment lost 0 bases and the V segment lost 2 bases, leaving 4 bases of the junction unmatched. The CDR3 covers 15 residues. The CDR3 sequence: CASSLRGGTSYEQYF. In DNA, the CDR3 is TGTGCCAGCAGTTTAAGGGGAGGGACCTCCTACGAGCAGTACTTC.

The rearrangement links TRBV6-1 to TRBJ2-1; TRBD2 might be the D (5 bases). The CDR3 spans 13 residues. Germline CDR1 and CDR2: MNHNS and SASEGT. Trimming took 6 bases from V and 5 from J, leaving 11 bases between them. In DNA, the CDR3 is TGTGCCAGCAGGGAGGTTATCCACAATGAGCAGTTCTTC. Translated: CASREVIHNEQFF.

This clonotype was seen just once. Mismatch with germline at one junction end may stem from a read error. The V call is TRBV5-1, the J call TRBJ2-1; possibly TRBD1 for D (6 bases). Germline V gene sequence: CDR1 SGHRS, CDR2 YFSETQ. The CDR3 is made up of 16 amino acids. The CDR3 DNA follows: TGCGCCAGCAGCTTGGTGGGGGCGAGCTCCTACAATGGGCAGTTCTTC. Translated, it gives CASSLVGASSYNGQFF.

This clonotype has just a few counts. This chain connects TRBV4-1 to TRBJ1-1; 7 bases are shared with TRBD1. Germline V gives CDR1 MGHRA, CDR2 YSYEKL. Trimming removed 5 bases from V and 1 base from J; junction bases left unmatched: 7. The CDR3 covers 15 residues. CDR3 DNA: TGCGCCAGCAGCTTCTACAGGGGCGAGAACACTGAAGCTTTCTTT. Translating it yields CASSFYRGENTEAFF.

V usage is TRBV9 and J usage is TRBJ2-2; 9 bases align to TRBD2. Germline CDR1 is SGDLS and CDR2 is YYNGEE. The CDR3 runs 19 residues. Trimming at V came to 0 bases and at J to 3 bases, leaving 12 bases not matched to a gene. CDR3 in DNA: TGTGCCAGCAGCGTAGGTGGGCTAGCGGGGCCCCGTGACACCGGGGAGCTGTTTTTT. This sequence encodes CASSVGGLAGPRDTGELFF.